The table lists the clone carrying this T cell receptor (beta chain) with many counts. Its specificity is not known. CDR3 size: 15 residues. Germline V gene lookup returns CDR1 DFQATT and CDR2 SNEGSKA (reference sequence). V lost 3 bases and J 0 bases, leaving 12 bases between the germline ends. The sample comes from a study of Graves' ophthalmopathy and Graves' hyperthyroidism. Overall study findings and caveats: The model's prediction of ophthalmopathy progression had roughly 71% sensitivity and roughly 72% specificity. A model built from 13 signatures distinguished ophthalmopathy from stable hyperthyroidism with roughly 85% sensitivity and about 80% specificity.

Clinicians diagnosed using symptoms, serum thyroxine, TRAb, thyroid ultrasound and orbital computed tomography. Beta-chain TCR CDR3 regions were amplified from RNA transcripts. HTBI primers primed a first-round RT-PCR, and a second-round multiplex PCR followed. TCRdb independently ran MiXCR on the multiplex PCR reads; one entry per CDR3 protein. The table has 900,000 to 1,200,000 distinct CDR3 sequences, 36% seen once. Sequenced: peripheral blood or thyroid tissue (not recorded which). The TCR comes from an adult man with Graves' hyperthyroidism. The V call is TRBV20-1, the J call TRBJ1-5, with D perhaps TRBD1 (6 bases). CDR3 DNA sequence: TGCAGTGCTAGTCAGACAGGCTATAGCAATCAGCCCCAGCATTTT. This codes for CSASQTGYSNQPQHF.